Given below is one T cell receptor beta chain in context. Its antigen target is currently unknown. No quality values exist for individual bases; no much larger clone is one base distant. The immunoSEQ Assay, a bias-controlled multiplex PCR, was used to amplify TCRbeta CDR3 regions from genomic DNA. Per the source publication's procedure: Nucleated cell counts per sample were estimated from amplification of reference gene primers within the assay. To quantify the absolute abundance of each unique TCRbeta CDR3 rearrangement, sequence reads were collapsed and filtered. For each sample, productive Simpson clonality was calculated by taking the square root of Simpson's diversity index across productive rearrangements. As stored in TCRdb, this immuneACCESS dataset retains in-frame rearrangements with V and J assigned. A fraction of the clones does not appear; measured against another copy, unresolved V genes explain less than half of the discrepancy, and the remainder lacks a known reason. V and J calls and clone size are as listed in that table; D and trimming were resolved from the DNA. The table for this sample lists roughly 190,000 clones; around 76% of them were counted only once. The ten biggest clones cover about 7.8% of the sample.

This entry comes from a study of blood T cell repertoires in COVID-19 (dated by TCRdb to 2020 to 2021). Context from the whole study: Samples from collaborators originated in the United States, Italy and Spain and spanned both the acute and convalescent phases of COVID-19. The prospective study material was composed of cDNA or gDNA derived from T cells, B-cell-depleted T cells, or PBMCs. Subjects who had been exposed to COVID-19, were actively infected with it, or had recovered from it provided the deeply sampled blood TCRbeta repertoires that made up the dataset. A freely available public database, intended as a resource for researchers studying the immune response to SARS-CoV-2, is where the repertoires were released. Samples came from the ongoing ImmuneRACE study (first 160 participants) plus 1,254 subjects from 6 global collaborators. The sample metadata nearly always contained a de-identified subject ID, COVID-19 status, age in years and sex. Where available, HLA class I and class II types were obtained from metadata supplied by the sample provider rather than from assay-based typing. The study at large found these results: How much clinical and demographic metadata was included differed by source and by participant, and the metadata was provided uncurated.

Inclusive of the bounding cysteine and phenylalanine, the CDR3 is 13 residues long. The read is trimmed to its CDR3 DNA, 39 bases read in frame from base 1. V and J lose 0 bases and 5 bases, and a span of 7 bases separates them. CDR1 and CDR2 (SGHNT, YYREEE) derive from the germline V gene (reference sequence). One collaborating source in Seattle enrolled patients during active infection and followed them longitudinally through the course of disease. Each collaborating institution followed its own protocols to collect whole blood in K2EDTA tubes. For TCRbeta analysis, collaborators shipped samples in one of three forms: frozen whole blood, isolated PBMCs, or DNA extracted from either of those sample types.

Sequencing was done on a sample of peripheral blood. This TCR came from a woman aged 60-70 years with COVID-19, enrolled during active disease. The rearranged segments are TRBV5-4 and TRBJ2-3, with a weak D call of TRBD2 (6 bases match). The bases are TGTGCCAGCAGCTTGGCCGGGGGAGATACGCAGTATTTT. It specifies CASSLAGGDTQYF.